A selection of T cell receptor beta chains follows, all from one sample in a study of molecular identifiers for immune sequencing clone quantification. TCRdb redid the calling of the PCR reads with MiXCR, one entry per CDR3 protein. This table has about 500,000 distinct CDR3 sequences, around 23% appearing once. The sequencing input was naive CD8+ T cells from blood, with Jurkat cell RNA spiked in. All receptors come from a human donor in good health. Some libraries in this study had Jurkat cell RNA spiked in. Each CDR3 is given with its conserved first and last residue. Fields, in order: CDR3 protein, J gene, V gene.

CDR3 protein: CASSMGQGVGETQYF
J gene: TRBJ2-5
V gene: TRBV19

CDR3 protein: CASKLQGSNNEQFF
J gene: TRBJ2-1
V gene: TRBV6-5

CDR3 protein: CASSPHLERDHEQYF
J gene: TRBJ2-7
V gene: TRBV7-3

CDR3 protein: CASSDLAPFGQPQHF
J gene: TRBJ1-5
V gene: TRBV6-1

CDR3 protein: CASSFSGGAGEQYF
J gene: TRBJ2-7
V gene: TRBV27

CDR3 protein: CSARTGWTGSSYEQYF
J gene: TRBJ2-7
V gene: TRBV20-1

CDR3 protein: CASSSGQGINAQFF
J gene: TRBJ2-1
V gene: TRBV7-3

CDR3 protein: CASSYSGTGFVEQYF
J gene: TRBJ2-7
V gene: TRBV6-5

CDR3 protein: CATRPAEGAMTYNEQFF
J gene: TRBJ2-1
V gene: TRBV28

CDR3 protein: CASSPGTLGETQYF
J gene: TRBJ2-5
V gene: TRBV27

CDR3 protein: CSVVYASYNEQFF
J gene: TRBJ2-1
V gene: TRBV29-1

CDR3 protein: CASNPTGVAYGYTF
J gene: TRBJ1-2
V gene: TRBV12-3/TRBV12-4

CDR3 protein: CAISAGQGITGELFF
J gene: TRBJ2-2
V gene: TRBV10-3

CDR3 protein: CASRRSTGGGETQYF
J gene: TRBJ2-5
V gene: TRBV19

CDR3 protein: CASGETGYATDTQYF
J gene: TRBJ2-3
V gene: TRBV6-2/TRBV6-3

CDR3 protein: CASAVAPAYEQYF
J gene: TRBJ2-7
V gene: TRBV7-6

CDR3 protein: CASSQGQRGSSYEQYF
J gene: TRBJ2-7
V gene: TRBV4-2

CDR3 protein: CASSIRAKYQPQHF
J gene: TRBJ1-5
V gene: TRBV19

CDR3 protein: CASSQDWFSGGSGEQYF
J gene: TRBJ2-7
V gene: TRBV14

CDR3 protein: CASSARDRGYKQYF
J gene: TRBJ2-7
V gene: TRBV7-6

CDR3 protein: CASSGPGSPYEQYF
J gene: TRBJ2-7
V gene: TRBV9

CDR3 protein: CASSLGTGVPFF
J gene: TRBJ1-1
V gene: TRBV9

CDR3 protein: CASSSQRDWDMQYF
J gene: TRBJ2-3
V gene: TRBV4-3

CDR3 protein: CASSKGLEVDTQYF
J gene: TRBJ2-3
V gene: TRBV7-9

CDR3 protein: CSVMLQGNKQYF
J gene: TRBJ2-7
V gene: TRBV29-1

CDR3 protein: CSARDRQGVVNPIEGTEAFF
J gene: TRBJ1-1
V gene: TRBV20-1

CDR3 protein: CSAKFSGELFF
J gene: TRBJ2-2
V gene: TRBV20-1

CDR3 protein: CASSSRLAGGLEQYF
J gene: TRBJ2-7
V gene: TRBV7-9

CDR3 protein: CASSNPGQPNRQYF
J gene: TRBJ2-7
V gene: TRBV2

CDR3 protein: CATSISGGHNEQFF
J gene: TRBJ2-1
V gene: TRBV24-1

CDR3 protein: CATSGTTNAGELFF
J gene: TRBJ2-2
V gene: TRBV24-1

CDR3 protein: CAWSARWGIVVPTNEKLFF
J gene: TRBJ1-4
V gene: TRBV30

CDR3 protein: CACSQEVGCEQYF
J gene: TRBJ2-7
V gene: TRBV4-1

CDR3 protein: CASSGRNTEAFF
J gene: TRBJ1-1
V gene: TRBV9

CDR3 protein: CASSSQTGGAETQYF
J gene: TRBJ2-5
V gene: TRBV7-2

CDR3 protein: CASWLGPSAGGVYNEQFF
J gene: TRBJ2-1
V gene: TRBV5-1

CDR3 protein: CASSISSAGPLYEQYF
J gene: TRBJ2-7
V gene: TRBV19

CDR3 protein: CASSQETSGEQYF
J gene: TRBJ2-7
V gene: TRBV4-3

CDR3 protein: CASSYSAGGEIDTQYF
J gene: TRBJ2-3
V gene: TRBV6-2/TRBV6-3

CDR3 protein: CASSSGDAWKISGNTIYF
J gene: TRBJ1-3
V gene: TRBV7-2

CDR3 protein: CSVENSGGPLNNEQFF
J gene: TRBJ2-1
V gene: TRBV29-1

CDR3 protein: CASSYAIQGFPEAFF
J gene: TRBJ1-1
V gene: TRBV6-5